A single sample is the source of the 6 T cell receptor beta chains below, sequenced in a study of cytomegalovirus exposure and HLA in healthy donors. PCR primers comprised 60 Vbeta and 13 Jbeta primers. Sequenced by immunoSEQ multiplex PCR; TCRdb stores in-frame clones only, minus some. Here the sample spans some 120,000 clones, 77% being singletons. Sequenced input: PBMCs. Receptors were obtained from a woman in her 40s in good health and CMV-seropositive.

The chain links TRBV7-3 to TRBJ2-1, with 9 bases fitting TRBD2. The V and J ends lost 5 bases and 2 bases, in that order; junction bases with no gene match: 4. CDR3 size: 15 residues. Germline CDR1 reads SGHTA; CDR2 reads FQGTGA. CDR3 residues: CASSPTSGPYNEQFF. CDR3 sequence (DNA): TGTGCCAGCAGCCCAACTAGCGGGCCCTACAATGAGCAGTTCTTC.

V is TRBV2 and J is TRBJ2-2; 9 bases agree with TRBD1. Germline CDR1 is SNHLY and CDR2 is FYNNEI. With 6 bases clipped from V and 6 bases from J, the junction kept 5 bases outside the gene matches. The CDR3 consists of 14 residues. CDR3 coding DNA: TGTGCCAGCAGAGCACAGGGGGCGGCCGGGGAGCTGTTTTTT. The encoded protein is CASRAQGAAGELFF.

The chain combines TRBV5-5 with TRBJ2-3; 7 nucleotides agree with TRBD2. The CDR3 consists of 12 residues. The junction had 0 bases not matched to a gene; V was cut back by 3 bases and J by 5 bases. CDR1 is SGHKS, CDR2 YYEKEE, per germline (reference sequence). This chain's CDR3 is CASSSGGDTQYF. CDR3 coding DNA: TGTGCCAGCAGCTCGGGGGGAGATACGCAGTATTTT.

The chain couples TRBV5-5 to TRBJ2-7; perhaps TRBD2 as D (6 bases). The CDR3 runs to 14 residues. Germline V gene sequence: CDR1 SGHKS, CDR2 YYEKEE (reference sequence). Trimming left V 4 bases short and J 4 bases short, with 15 bases between. CDR3 sequence: CASSPRRAWYEQYF. The CDR3 nucleotides read TGTGCCAGCAGCCCTAGGAGGGCCTGGTACGAGCAGTACTTC.

The chain uses TRBV6-4 and TRBJ2-1; 7 bases are shared with TRBD1. There are 13 residues in the CDR3. Germline V gene lookup returns CDR1 MRHNA and CDR2 SNTAGT. Trimming took 4 bases from V and 7 from J; bases not matched to a gene: 4. This CDR3 is CASSGQGGNEQFF. The CDR3 DNA is TGTGCCAGCAGTGGACAGGGCGGAAATGAGCAGTTCTTC.

A few counts support this clone. The chain uses TRBV6-1 and TRBJ2-7; no clear D gene. The germline V and J ends were trimmed by 1 base and 6 bases, with 13 bases remaining between them. CDR1 is MNHNS and CDR2 is SASEGT in the germline V gene. The CDR3 is 14 residues long. DNA of the CDR3: TGTGCCAGCAGTGAAGTAAGCTTCCGCGGCGAGCAGTACTTC. This translates into CASSEVSFRGEQYF.